A selection of T cell receptor beta chains follows, all from one sample in a study of regulatory T cells in long-lasting Graves disease. TCRdb reprocessed the multiplex PCR reads via MiXCR and lists one record per CDR3 protein. The sample holds some 280,000 distinct CDR3 sequences; roughly 21% are singletons and the top ten take roughly 50%. The sequenced sample was peripheral blood mononuclear cells (PBMCs), obtained when the disease was refractory, from a patient treated with antithyroid drugs. These receptors were taken from a female donor with Graves disease. Both conserved end residues are part of each CDR3. The D gene is left open where the match is weak. Not all rows give a size; the values are once, few, many and, for expanded clones, a class.

D,length,J,size,V,CDR3,DNA
-,13,TRBJ2-2,few,TRBV29-1,CSVQRKNTGELFF,TGCAGCGTTCAGAGGAAGAACACCGGGGAGCTGTTTTTT
-,12,TRBJ2-1,-,TRBV28,CASSPRGGRQFF,TGTGCCAGCAGTCCCAGGGGGGGGCGGCAGTTCTTC
TRBD2,14,TRBJ2-7,many,TRBV7-2,CASSPSGRVYEQYF,TGTGCCAGCAGCCCTAGCGGGAGGGTCTACGAGCAGTACTTC
-,16,TRBJ2-2,many,TRBV28,CASSFLDTPNTGELFF,TGTGCCAGCAGTTTCCTGGACACTCCGAACACCGGGGAGCTGTTTTTT
-,13,TRBJ2-7,many,TRBV11-2,CASSSGARGAQYF,TGTGCCAGCAGCTCTGGGGCCCGAGGGGCGCAGTACTTC
TRBD2,15,TRBJ2-7,-,TRBV20-1,CSARDPAGGQYEQYF,TGCAGTGCTAGAGATCCTGCGGGAGGGCAGTACGAGCAGTACTTC
-,15,TRBJ1-1,-,TRBV7-8,CASSFAGTPNTEAFF,TGTGCCAGCAGCTTCGCCGGGACACCGAACACTGAAGCTTTCTTT
-,12,TRBJ1-1,many,TRBV6-1,CATKEGYTEAFF,TGTGCCACCAAGGAAGGGTACACTGAAGCTTTCTTT
-,15,TRBJ1-4,many,TRBV12-3/TRBV12-4,CASSQEPGGNEKLFF,TGTGCCAGCAGCCAAGAACCGGGAGGCAATGAAAAACTGTTTTTT
TRBD2,15,TRBJ2-2,-,TRBV29-1,CSVLGGSPNTGELFF,TGCAGCGTTCTGGGCGGGAGTCCGAACACCGGGGAGCTGTTTTTT
TRBD1,16,TRBJ2-5,once,TRBV6-1,CASSAGTGNTQETQYF,TGTGCCAGCAGCGCCGGGACAGGGAATACGCAAGAGACCCAGTACTTC
-,13,TRBJ2-7,-,TRBV6-2/TRBV6-3,CASSLGRNYEQYF,TGTGCCAGCAGTTTGGGACGGAACTACGAGCAGTACTTC
-,14,TRBJ2-7,-,TRBV29-1,CSVGSSGDSYEQYF,TGCAGCGTTGGATCGTCGGGAGACAGCTACGAGCAGTACTTC
-,13,TRBJ1-5,few,TRBV6-5,CASSYSTEQPQHF,TGTGCCAGCAGTTACTCTACGGAACAGCCCCAGCATTTT
-,14,TRBJ1-5,few,TRBV9,CASSEGWRNQPQHF,TGTGCCAGCAGCGAGGGGTGGCGCAATCAGCCCCAGCATTTT
TRBD2,17,TRBJ2-5,many,TRBV2,CASMGAKREFLQETQYF,TGTGCCAGCATGGGGGCGAAGCGGGAGTTCCTCCAAGAGACCCAGTACTTC
-,14,TRBJ1-1,-,TRBV20-1,CSATNAPQVMEAFF,TGCAGTGCTACCAACGCCCCACAGGTCATGGAAGCTTTCTTT
-,15,TRBJ1-5,-,TRBV11-2,CASSSGGVQGQPQHF,TGTGCCAGCAGCTCCGGTGGGGTGCAGGGCCAGCCCCAGCATTTT
TRBD1,14,TRBJ2-7,-,TRBV11-2,CASRFGQGTGEQYF,TGTGCCAGCAGATTCGGACAGGGGACCGGCGAGCAGTACTTC
-,13,TRBJ2-2,many,TRBV24-1,CATSDRDTGELFF,TGTGCCACCAGTGATCGGGACACCGGGGAGCTGTTTTTT
TRBD2,17,TRBJ2-1,-,TRBV7-2,CASSSPSGLAGYNEQFF,TGTGCCAGCAGCTCCCCATCCGGACTAGCGGGGTACAATGAGCAGTTCTTC
-,13,TRBJ1-2,-,TRBV19,CASSRVGDYGYTF,TGTGCCAGTAGCAGGGTCGGTGACTATGGCTACACCTTC
-,15,TRBJ2-2,few,TRBV6-9,CASSLTSASTGELFF,TGTGCCAGCAGTTTGACTTCTGCCAGCACCGGGGAGCTGTTTTTT
TRBD2,14,TRBJ2-5,-,TRBV28,CASSFTSVKETQYF,TGTGCCAGCAGTTTTACTAGCGTTAAAGAGACCCAGTACTTC
-,16,TRBJ1-4,-,TRBV30,CAWSGGTRPTNEKLFF,TGTGCCTGGAGTGGGGGCACCAGGCCAACTAATGAAAAACTGTTTTTT
TRBD1,14,TRBJ1-1,few,TRBV27,CASRRTGLYTEAFF,TGTGCCAGCAGAAGGACAGGGTTGTACACTGAAGCTTTCTTT
TRBD1,14,TRBJ2-7,few,TRBV14,CASSLTGGVDEQYF,TGTGCCAGCAGCCTCACAGGGGGTGTCGACGAGCAGTACTTC
-,14,TRBJ1-5,few,TRBV19,CASNDGYSNQPQHF,TGTGCCAGCAACGACGGATATAGCAATCAGCCCCAGCATTTT
-,11,TRBJ1-1,-,TRBV7-9,CASRASTEAFF,TGTGCCAGCAGGGCAAGCACTGAAGCTTTCTTT
-,12,TRBJ1-4,many,TRBV7-9,CASSPIGQKMFF,TGTGCCAGCAGTCCCATCGGACAGAAGATGTTTTTT
-,12,TRBJ1-1,many,TRBV7-9,CASSLENTEAFF,TGTGCCAGCAGCTTAGAAAACACTGAAGCTTTCTTT
-,11,TRBJ2-1,few,TRBV7-9,CASSPPGEQFF,TGTGCCAGCAGCCCCCCGGGTGAGCAGTTCTTC
-,15,TRBJ1-2,few,TRBV19,CASSSQPSRNYGYTF,TGTGCCAGTAGTTCGCAGCCCAGCCGAAACTATGGCTACACCTTC
-,14,TRBJ2-7,many,TRBV7-8,CASSRGGISGEQYF,TGTGCCAGCTCTCGAGGCGGGATAAGTGGCGAGCAGTACTTC
-,13,TRBJ2-5,-,TRBV4-1,CASSLGVVETQYF,TGCGCCAGCAGCCTCGGAGTCGTGGAGACCCAGTACTTC
-,16,TRBJ2-2,-,TRBV7-9,CASSVEGGGNTGELFF,TGTGCCAGCAGCGTCGAGGGAGGCGGGAACACCGGGGAGCTGTTTTTT
-,13,TRBJ2-7,few,TRBV7-9,CASSDGRTYEQYF,TGTGCCAGCAGCGACGGACGGACCTACGAGCAGTACTTC
TRBD1,13,TRBJ2-1,-,TRBV2,CAIRDRVTNEQFF,TGTGCCATCCGGGACAGGGTCACCAATGAGCAGTTCTTC
-,12,TRBJ2-7,many,TRBV19,CASSGTMNEQYF,TGTGCCAGTAGTGGCACCATGAACGAGCAGTACTTC
-,15,TRBJ1-2,many,TRBV7-2,CASSLDWTQVDGYTF,TGTGCCAGCAGCCTCGATTGGACCCAGGTGGACGGCTACACCTTC
TRBD1,13,TRBJ1-2,many,TRBV29-1,CSVGQGARNGYTF,TGCAGCGTTGGACAGGGGGCTAGGAATGGCTACACCTTC
TRBD2,18,TRBJ2-3,few,TRBV11-2,CASSLGTGLAGRTDTQYF,TGTGCCAGCAGCTTGGGGACCGGACTAGCGGGACGAACAGATACGCAGTATTTT
-,10,TRBJ1-1,few,TRBV20-1,CSAWRTEAFF,TGCAGTGCTTGGAGGACTGAAGCTTTCTTT
-,14,TRBJ1-5,many,TRBV7-2,CASSLGTGNQPQHF,TGTGCCAGCAGCTTAGGGACAGGCAATCAGCCCCAGCATTTT
TRBD1,14,TRBJ2-7,few,TRBV20-1,CSARDPGQGYEQYF,TGCAGTGCTAGAGACCCGGGACAGGGCTACGAGCAGTACTTC